This T cell receptor beta chain was recovered during a study of blood T cell repertoires in COVID-19. Study as a whole: The study drew acute and convalescent COVID-19 samples from the United States, Italy and Spain. Sample material is recorded as cDNA or gDNA derived from T cells, B-cell-depleted T cells, or PBMCs.

The data were produced by immunoSEQ multiplex PCR, yet TCRdb's version contains in-frame clones alone and is incomplete. Altogether about 250,000 clones are present, 84% being singletons, with the ten largest covering 3.5% to 4.5%. The CDR3 totals 20 residues. V dropped 5 bases and J dropped 4; count of bases not matched to a gene: 17. Germline V gene sequence: CDR1 MDHEN, CDR2 SYDVKM. Sequencing was carried out using peripheral blood. This sequence originates from a man over 45 with acute or convalescent COVID-19. The V and J genes are TRBV28 and TRBJ1-4; 12 bases are shared with TRBD1. CDR3 residues: CASSIPSPGTGGGGNEKLFF. DNA of the CDR3: TGTGCCAGCAGTATACCTTCTCCCGGGACAGGGGGCGGTGGTAATGAAAAACTGTTTTTT.